The clone carrying this T cell receptor beta chain was detected only once. The length of the CDR3 is 14 residues. Germline V lookup: CDR1 SQVTM, CDR2 ANQGSEA. The V and J ends lost 0 bases and 5 bases respectively, with 8 bases between them. The data are from a study of blood T cell repertoires in COVID-19. Assay used: immunoSEQ multiplex PCR; TCRdb lists only in-frame clones, some missing. The sample contains around 420,000 clones, around 90% of which appear only once. The chain couples TRBV29-1 to TRBJ2-6; a weak D match, TRBD1 (6 bases). The sequence was collected from a woman aged 40 to 55 with acute COVID-19. The sample comprised PBMCs or T cells enriched from blood (not recorded which). CDR3 sequence: CSVEDTGRANVLTF. The DNA for the CDR3 is TGCAGCGTTGAAGACACAGGGAGGGCCAACGTCCTGACTTTC.